The TCR beta chain under discussion was sequenced for a study of blood T cells in healthy people across ages. Study background: Capture via template switching afforded approximately one barcoded beta molecule per two T cells.

Using a J-beta primer mix together with a sample-barcoded 5' primer, a second PCR was run for roughly 7 to 12 cycles. From the 5' RACE reads, TCRdb called clonotypes with MiXCR, one entry per CDR3 protein. The table records some 1.5 million distinct CDR3 sequences, approximately 42% of them present only once. Germline CDR1 and CDR2: LGHDT and YNNKEL (reference sequence). There are 12 residues in the CDR3. Trimming cost V 3 bases and J 6 bases, with 6 bases left between them. The table lists this clonotype with a few counts. The receptor was derived from a woman aged 18-30 years in good health. This rearrangement joins TRBV3-1 to TRBJ1-5; D is unclear. Sequencing used blood. CDR3: CASSHGFQPQHF. CDR3 in DNA: TGTGCCAGCAGCCACGGGTTTCAGCCCCAGCATTTT.